What follows are 20 T cell receptor beta chains derived from one specimen sequenced in a study of blood T cell repertoires in COVID-19. Data came from immunoSEQ multiplex PCR; TCRdb stores just in-frame clones and leaves some out. The sample lists approximately 14,000 clones, roughly 84% occurring once. Sequenced input: peripheral blood. The receptors stem from a man in his fifties with active COVID-19.

The V gene is TRBV27, the J gene TRBJ2-3; tentative D call: TRBD2 (6 bases). V lost 8 bases and J lost 7, with 16 bases in between. Looked up from germline, CDR1 is MNHEY and CDR2 is SMNVEV (reference sequence). The CDR3 contains 13 residues. CDR3 sequence: CASGPTSWYTQYF. CDR3 DNA: TGTGCCAGCGGTCCCACTAGCTGGTATACGCAGTATTTT.

The chain recombines TRBV13 with TRBJ2-5; TRBD2 is a possible D gene (6 bases). V lost 5 bases to trimming and J lost 4 bases, with 17 bases between them. The CDR3 runs 15 residues. Germline V gene sequence: CDR1 PRHDT, CDR2 FYEKMQ (reference sequence). The CDR3 coding sequence is TGTGCCAGCAGCCCAAGCGGGTTCGGAGCAGAGACCCAGTACTTC. This encodes CASSPSGFGAETQYF.

The rearrangement joins TRBV2 to TRBJ2-7; possibly TRBD1 for D (5 bases). Trimming pared 3 bases from V and 7 bases from J, leaving 16 bases between. CDR1 and CDR2 from the germline V gene are SNHLY and FYNNEI. There are 14 residues in the CDR3. The CDR3 sequence: CASSDGQGVVEQYF. DNA for the CDR3: TGTGCCAGCAGTGATGGGCAGGGCGTAGTGGAGCAGTACTTC.

The genes are TRBV9 and TRBJ2-1, with TRBD2 identical over 13 bases. The germline CDR1 and CDR2 sequences are SGDLS and YYNGEE. Trimming cost V 4 bases and J 5 bases; bases outside gene matches: 6. This CDR3 is built from 16 residues. The DNA for the CDR3 is TGTGCCAGCAGCCTGGGACTAGCGGGAATCAACAATGAGCAGTTCTTC. Amino acid sequence: CASSLGLAGINNEQFF. The full variable domain, in which reference TRBV9 and TRBJ2-1 provide the parts outside the CDR3, is DSGVTQTPKHLITATGQRVTLRCSPRSGDLSVYWYQQSLDQGLQFLIQYYNGEERAKGNILERFSAQQFPDLHSELNLSSLELGDSALYFCASSLGLAGINNEQFFGPGTRLTVL.

The chain is built from TRBV7-2 and TRBJ2-7; perhaps TRBD1 as D (5 bases). CDR1 SGHTA and CDR2 FQGNSA come from the germline V gene. V was trimmed by 7 bases and J by 4 bases, leaving 14 bases between them. The CDR3 runs 13 residues. CDR3 coding DNA: TGTGCCAGCACCTTTAGGGGTGGGTACGAGCAGTACTTC. This encodes CASTFRGGYEQYF.

The V call is TRBV2, the J call TRBJ1-2; no definite D call. With 1 base removed from V and 3 bases from J, the gap between germline ends came to 9 bases. Germline V CDR1 and CDR2: SNHLY, FYNNEI. The CDR3 is 14 residues long. The CDR3 reads CASSEDAAYYGYTF. In DNA form, the CDR3 reads TGTGCCAGCAGTGAAGATGCGGCTTACTATGGCTACACCTTC.

The gene calls are TRBV20-1 and TRBJ1-1; D remains ambiguous. Germline values: CDR1 DFQATT, CDR2 SNEGSKA (reference sequence). The CDR3 has 11 amino acids. Trimming shortened V by 7 bases and J by 0 bases, and 6 bases separated the two germline ends. The CDR3 protein is CSGSLNTEAFF. The CDR3 coding sequence is TGCAGTGGGAGTTTGAACACTGAAGCTTTCTTT.

This clone is a singleton in its sample. Its ends do not fully match the called genes, so a read error is possible. The chain recombines TRBV29-1 with TRBJ2-5; a weak D match, TRBD2 (6 bases). Germline CDR1 and CDR2: SQVTM and ANQGSEA. This CDR3 region has 18 residues. The CDR3 DNA reads TGCAGCGTTGAGGAAGGGAGCTTAGCGGAGGGGTACCAAGAGACCCAATACTTC. As protein: CSVEEGSLAEGYQETQYF. Full variable domain (rest looked up from reference TRBV29-1 and TRBJ2-5): SAVISQKPSRDICQRGTSLTIQCQVDSQVTMMFWYRQQPGQSLTLIATANQGSEATYESGFVIDKFPISRPNLTFSTLTVSNMSPEDSSIYLCSVEEGSLAEGYQETQYFGPGTRLLVL.

This clone was observed a handful of times. The chain has TRBV6-7 and TRBJ1-5; the D gene is possibly TRBD1 (5 bases). TRBV6-7 is annotated as an ORF whose role is uncertain. Trimming removed 0 bases from V and 9 bases from J, with 9 bases in between. CDR3 length: 13 amino acids. DNA of the CDR3: TGTGCCAGCAGTTACTCTTTCGGGGGGCCCCAGCATTTT. This gives the protein CASSYSFGGPQHF.

CDR3 residues: CASSSQPGGSYEQYF. The CDR3 region has the DNA TGTGCCAGCAGCTCACAACCCGGAGGGTCCTACGAGCAGTACTTC. V usage is TRBV7-3 and J usage is TRBJ2-7; D may be TRBD2 (6 bases). CDR3 length: 15 residues. Germline V gene sequence: CDR1 SGHTA, CDR2 FQGTGA. Trimming removed 4 bases from V and 1 base from J, with 14 bases in between.

The chain uses TRBV7-3 and TRBJ2-5; possibly TRBD2 for D (6 bases). V lost 4 bases to trimming and J lost 0 bases, with 15 bases between them. The germline CDR1 and CDR2 sequences are SGHTA and FQGTGA. This CDR3 is built from 16 residues. The CDR3: CASSSSGTGYQETQYF. In DNA form, the CDR3 reads TGTGCCAGCAGCTCATCCGGGACTGGGTACCAAGAGACCCAGTACTTC.

In nucleotides, the CDR3 is TGCGCCAGCAGCTTAAGTTTCGGGGGTTCCACTGAAGCTTTCTTT. Translated, it gives CASSLSFGGSTEAFF. This chain links TRBV5-1 with TRBJ1-1; perhaps TRBD1 as D (5 bases). The germline CDR1 and CDR2 sequences are SGHRS and YFSETQ. The CDR3 spans 15 residues. V dropped 2 bases and J dropped 4 bases, with 15 bases sitting between them.

The CDR3 loop is CASSQVVVTQPNNEQFF. In DNA, the CDR3 is TGTGCCAGCAGCCAAGTGGTTGTGACTCAACCGAACAATGAGCAGTTCTTC. The rearrangement links TRBV3-1 (or the pseudogene TRBV3-2) to TRBJ2-1; no reliable D call. Germline V gene data show CDR1 as LGHDT and CDR2 as YNNKEL (reference sequence). Trimming left V 1 base short and J 5 bases short, with 18 bases between. The CDR3 loop spans 17 amino acids.

CDR3 DNA sequence: TGTGCCAGTACCAGCGGGACTGGGACCTACAATGAGCAGTTCTTC. Translation: CASTSGTGTYNEQFF. The gene calls are TRBV19 and TRBJ2-1, with TRBD2 identical over 7 bases. The CDR3 spans 15 residues. J lost 2 bases, V lost 7 bases, and 8 bases had no gene match. CDR1 is LNHDA and CDR2 is SQIVND in the germline V gene (reference sequence).

By sample fraction, this clone is medium-sized. This chain uses TRBV28 with TRBJ1-4; maybe TRBD1 (5 bases). V lost 2 bases to trimming and J lost 5 bases, with 9 bases between them. CDR3 length: 14 residues. The germline V gene encodes CDR1 MDHEN and CDR2 SYDVKM. The DNA of the CDR3 is TGTGCCAGCAGTTTAAAGGGGAGGAATGAAAAACTGTTTTTT. Translation: CASSLKGRNEKLFF.

The chain combines TRBV7-8 with TRBJ2-5; 11 nucleotides align to TRBD2. This CDR3 spans 15 amino acids. Trimming cost V 5 bases and J 3 bases; bases outside gene matches: 5. Germline CDR1 is SGHVS and CDR2 is FQNEAQ. The CDR3 loop reads CASSPGTSGKETQYF. The DNA for the CDR3 is TGTGCCAGCAGCCCCGGGACTAGCGGAAAAGAGACCCAGTACTTC. Using reference TRBV7-8 and TRBJ2-5 for the parts outside the CDR3, the full variable domain is GAGVSQSPRYKVAKRGQDVALRCDPISGHVSLFWYQQALGQGPEFLTYFQNEAQLDKSGLPSDRFFAERPEGSVSTLKIQRTQQEDSAVYLCASSPGTSGKETQYFGPGTRLLVL.

The V and J genes are TRBV4-2 and TRBJ2-7, with 9 bases matching TRBD1. Looked up from germline, CDR1 is LGHNA and CDR2 is YNFKEQ. V was clipped by 0 bases and J by 3 bases; unmatched bases: 9. CDR3 length: 17 residues. The CDR3: CASSQEMGQGFVYEQYF. CDR3 coding DNA: TGTGCCAGCAGCCAAGAGATGGGACAGGGATTTGTCTACGAGCAGTACTTC.

The V gene is TRBV20-1, the J gene TRBJ2-5; 8 bases are shared with TRBD2. CDR1 is DFQATT and CDR2 is SNEGSKA in the germline V gene (reference sequence). The length of the CDR3 is 21 residues. Trimming cost V 3 bases and J 5 bases; bases outside gene matches: 29. The CDR3 sequence: CSASRPVSTGGAGDPSETQYF. Here the CDR3 DNA reads TGCAGTGCTAGTCGTCCGGTGTCCACCGGGGGGGCGGGAGACCCCTCGGAGACCCAGTACTTC.

This clone was seen repeatedly, ten times or more. The V call is TRBV27, the J call TRBJ2-7; 10 bases align to TRBD2. CDR1 and CDR2 (germline): MNHEY, SMNVEV (reference sequence). The CDR3 has 15 residues. V was pared by 10 bases and J by 4 bases, with 13 bases of the junction left unmatched. The CDR3 protein is CATRLSSGSYYEQYF. The CDR3 region has the DNA TGTGCCACCCGTCTCTCTAGCGGGAGTTATTACGAGCAGTACTTC.

V is TRBV6-5 and J is TRBJ2-7, with TRBD1 matching 7 bases. Unmatched junction bases numbered 4, after V lost 0 bases and J lost 5 bases. The length of the CDR3 is 14 residues. Germline V gives CDR1 MNHEY, CDR2 SVGAGI. The CDR3 nucleotides read TGTGCCAGCAGTTACTCGACGACAGGGAACGAGCAGTACTTC. Protein product: CASSYSTTGNEQYF.